Following are 8 T cell receptor beta chains from one sample sequenced in a study of shared clonotypes between healthy human individuals. Generated by immunoSEQ multiplex PCR, the TCRdb table keeps only in-frame clones and is missing some. This table holds 2,100,000 or so clones, about 94% found once. The sequencing input was naive CD4+ T cells sorted from blood. Sample subset: CD45RA+ positively selected. The receptors originated from a man aged 18 to 29 in good health.

The gene calls are TRBV29-1 and TRBJ2-7; 12 bases align to TRBD2. Germline V lookup: CDR1 SQVTM, CDR2 ANQGSEA. V shed 7 bases and J 4 bases; nucleotides not matched to a gene: 8. The CDR3 is 14 amino acids. CDR3 sequence: CSGRLAGESYEQYF. CDR3 coding DNA: TGCAGCGGTAGACTAGCGGGAGAGAGTTACGAGCAGTACTTC.

V and J are TRBV5-1 and TRBJ1-2, with a tentative D call TRBD1 (5 bases). V gave up 4 bases and J gave up 4 bases, with 11 bases separating them. In germline, CDR1 is SGHRS, CDR2 YFSETQ. This CDR3 has 13 residues. CDR3 coding DNA: TGCGCCAGCAGCCCGGGGGACCTCTATGGCTACACCTTC. Translating it yields CASSPGDLYGYTF. Based on the CDR3 plus reference TRBV5-1 and TRBJ1-2, the full variable domain is KAGVTQTPRYLIKTRGQQVTLSCSPISGHRSVSWYQQTPGQGLQFLFEYFSETQRNKGNFPGRFSGRQFSNSRSEMNVSTLELGDSALYLCASSPGDLYGYTFGSGTRLTVV.

The rearrangement links TRBV9 to TRBJ2-2; TRBD2 matches 10 bases. CDR1 is SGDLS, CDR2 YYNGEE, per germline. V was clipped by 0 bases and J by 1 base; unmatched bases: 6. This CDR3 is 18 amino acids long. CDR3 in amino acids: CASSVEARTSGNTGELFF. As DNA, the CDR3 is TGTGCCAGCAGCGTAGAAGCCCGGACTAGCGGGAACACCGGGGAGCTGTTTTTT.

The chain combines TRBV5-4 with TRBJ2-1; 9 bases are a match to TRBD2. The V and J ends lost 3 bases and 4 bases, in that order; junction bases with no gene match: 5. The CDR3 spans 15 residues. Germline V gene data show CDR1 as SGHNT and CDR2 as YYREEE (reference sequence). CDR3 residues: CASSSLSGRYNEQFF. CDR3 coding DNA: TGTGCCAGCAGCTCCCTCAGCGGGAGGTACAATGAGCAGTTCTTC.

This clone was counted a few times. The V and J genes are TRBV9 and TRBJ1-2; the D gene is possibly TRBD1 (5 bases). The CDR3 consists of 14 residues. Germline V gene data show CDR1 as SGDLS and CDR2 as YYNGEE. V was clipped by 4 bases and J by 4 bases, with 14 bases between them. The chain's CDR3 is CASSPDRTFYGYTF. The CDR3 bases are TGTGCCAGCAGCCCCGACAGAACCTTCTATGGCTACACCTTC. Complete variable domain (other parts from reference TRBV9 and TRBJ1-2): DSGVTQTPKHLITATGQRVTLRCSPRSGDLSVYWYQQSLDQGLQFLIQYYNGEERAKGNILERFSAQQFPDLHSELNLSSLELGDSALYFCASSPDRTFYGYTFGSGTRLTVV.

CDR3 protein: CASSVDQGTPHEQFF. CDR3 coding DNA: TGTGCCAGCAGCGTAGACCAGGGTACCCCACATGAGCAGTTCTTC. The chain is built from TRBV9 and TRBJ2-1; tentatively, D is TRBD1 (5 bases). The CDR3 is made up of 15 amino acids. Trimming removed 0 bases at V and 8 bases at J, with 15 bases between. Germline CDR1 SGDLS, CDR2 YYNGEE.

CDR3 bases: TGTGCCAGCTCACCGCCGACAGGGACCTATGGCTACACCTTC. This encodes CASSPPTGTYGYTF. This rearrangement joins TRBV18 to TRBJ1-2; TRBD1 matches 7 bases. The CDR3 runs to 14 residues. Germline-derived CDR1 and CDR2 are KGHSH and LQKENI. V was clipped by 3 bases and J by 4 bases; unmatched bases: 5. Based on the CDR3 plus reference TRBV18 and TRBJ1-2, the full variable domain is NAGVMQNPRHLVRRRGQEARLRCSPMKGHSHVYWYRQLPEEGLKFMVYLQKENIIDESGMPKERFSAEFPKEGPSILRIQQVVRGDSAAYFCASSPPTGTYGYTFGSGTRLTVV.

The V call is TRBV11-2, the J call TRBJ2-3; D not certain. V lost 10 bases, J lost 2 bases, and 7 bases lay in between. Germline V lookup: CDR1 SGHAT, CDR2 FQNNGV. The CDR3 extends over 11 amino acids. CDR3 nucleotides: TGTGCCACTCGCCACACAGATACGCAGTATTTT. Translation gives CATRHTDTQYF.